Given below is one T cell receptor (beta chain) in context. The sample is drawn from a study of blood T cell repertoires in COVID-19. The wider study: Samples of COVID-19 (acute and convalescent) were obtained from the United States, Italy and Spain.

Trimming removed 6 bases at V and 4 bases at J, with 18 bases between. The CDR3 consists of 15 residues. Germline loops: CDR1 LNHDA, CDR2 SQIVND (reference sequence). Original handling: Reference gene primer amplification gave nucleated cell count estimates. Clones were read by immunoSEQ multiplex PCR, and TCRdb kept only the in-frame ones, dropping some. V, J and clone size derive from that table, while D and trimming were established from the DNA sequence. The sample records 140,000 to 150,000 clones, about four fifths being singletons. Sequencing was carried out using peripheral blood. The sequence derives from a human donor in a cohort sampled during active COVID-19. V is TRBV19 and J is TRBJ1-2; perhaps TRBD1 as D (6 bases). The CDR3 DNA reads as TGTGCCAGTAGGGAATTGGGACAATCGACCTATGGCTACACCTTC. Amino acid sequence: CASRELGQSTYGYTF.